The 26 T cell receptor beta chains below all came from one sample that was sequenced in a study of shared clonotypes between healthy human individuals. Sequencing used immunoSEQ multiplex PCR; TCRdb keeps in-frame clones, though not all of them. The sample has 2.3 million or so clones; 90% to 95% are singletons. The sequenced sample consisted of naive CD4+ T cells from PBMCs. Subset in this sample: CD45RA+ positively selected. These receptors originate from a man aged 18 to 35 in good health. Some clones in this sample may be carry-over from other donors' samples.

The CDR3 loop reads CASRRRGEAFF. CDR3 sequence (DNA): TGTGCCAGCAGAAGGCGGGGTGAAGCTTTCTTT. This chain links TRBV5-8 with TRBJ1-1; D call uncertain. The V and J ends lost 5 bases and 7 bases respectively, with 9 bases between them. Germline V gives CDR1 SGHTS, CDR2 YDEGEE. This CDR3 has 11 residues.

This clone was seen once. This chain links TRBV7-2 with TRBJ2-5; tentatively, D is TRBD2 (5 bases). Germline CDR1 SGHTA, CDR2 FQGNSA. V was shortened by 5 bases and J by 5 bases, with 18 bases between the two germline ends. This CDR3 region has 15 residues. CDR3: CASSTDGGIYETQYF. As DNA, the CDR3 is TGTGCCAGCAGCACGGACGGAGGTATCTATGAGACCCAGTACTTC.

The CDR3 loop is CASRPDSSNTGELFF. CDR3 in DNA: TGTGCCAGTAGACCGGACAGCTCGAACACCGGGGAGCTGTTTTTT. The chain employs TRBV19 and TRBJ2-2, with a weak D call TRBD1 (6 bases). Trimming left V 6 bases short and J 0 bases short, with 11 bases between. Per germline, CDR1 LNHDA and CDR2 SQIVND (reference sequence). The CDR3 extends over 15 amino acids.

The J gene is TRBJ1-5, the V gene TRBV5-1; D gene unclear. Germline CDR1 is SGHRS and CDR2 is YFSETQ. Trimming removed 1 base at V and 3 bases at J, with 14 bases between. The CDR3 covers 16 residues. CDR3 in DNA: TGCGCCAGCAGCTTGTGGGTCTCCTTCCCCAATCAGCCCCAGCATTTT. It is translated as CASSLWVSFPNQPQHF. Based on the CDR3 plus reference TRBV5-1 and TRBJ1-5, the full variable domain is KAGVTQTPRYLIKTRGQQVTLSCSPISGHRSVSWYQQTPGQGLQFLFEYFSETQRNKGNFPGRFSGRQFSNSRSEMNVSTLELGDSALYLCASSLWVSFPNQPQHFGDGTRLSIL.

Comments on this clone: Other DNA sequences from this sample encode an identical CDR3 as well. The J gene is TRBJ2-2, the V gene TRBV7-2; D gene ambiguous. V was cut by 3 bases and J by 2 bases, with 7 bases left in between. The CDR3 contains 14 residues. CDR1 is SGHTA and CDR2 is FQGNSA in the germline V gene. The DNA of the CDR3 is TGTGCCAGCAGCTTTGGCGGCAACACCGGGGAGCTGTTTTTT. This sequence encodes CASSFGGNTGELFF.

The rearrangement joins TRBV5-6 to TRBJ1-2, with D hard to call. V lost 0 bases and J lost 8, with 8 bases in between. CDR1 is SGHDT, CDR2 YYEEEE, per germline. This CDR3 spans 12 amino acids. For the CDR3, the DNA is TGTGCCAGCAGCTTGGTGCTAGCCGGCTACACCTTC. This translates into CASSLVLAGYTF.

This clone was counted only a few times. The chain recombines TRBV7-2 with TRBJ1-1; no reliable D call. Germline CDR1 SGHTA, CDR2 FQGNSA. V was clipped by 4 bases and J by 5 bases, with 14 bases between them. The CDR3 totals 14 residues. CDR3 amino acids: CASSSDWSGTEAFF. The CDR3 DNA reads TGTGCCAGCAGCTCAGACTGGAGTGGGACTGAAGCTTTCTTT.

CDR3 coding DNA: TGTGCCAGCAGCTTAAGGGGGCTAGCGGTGAGCAATGAGCAGTTCTTC. This sequence encodes CASSLRGLAVSNEQFF. This chain uses TRBV7-3 with TRBJ2-1; a weak D match, TRBD2 (7 bases). V was cut by 1 base and J by 6 bases, with 16 bases left in between. The CDR3 has 16 residues. CDR1 is SGHTA and CDR2 is FQGTGA in the germline V gene.

The CDR3 region is CASDLGTDTQYF. The CDR3 DNA sequence: TGTGCCAGCGACCTCGGCACAGATACGCAGTATTTT. The genes are TRBV18 and TRBJ2-3, with unresolved D. Between the trimmed V and J ends, which lost 8 bases and 1 base, there was a span of 7 bases. CDR3 length: 12 residues. The germline CDR1 and CDR2 sequences are KGHSH and LQKENI.

The genes are TRBV5-1 and TRBJ2-7, with a weak D call TRBD2 (5 bases). Germline V gene lookup returns CDR1 SGHRS and CDR2 YFSETQ. The CDR3 consists of 14 residues. Deletions cut 1 base from V and 6 bases from J, with 14 bases between. The DNA for the CDR3 is TGCGCCAGCAGCTTGCTAGTAGGTCGGGGCGAGCAGTACTTC. Amino acids: CASSLLVGRGEQYF. Together with reference TRBV5-1 and TRBJ2-7, the CDR3 gives the full variable domain: KAGVTQTPRYLIKTRGQQVTLSCSPISGHRSVSWYQQTPGQGLQFLFEYFSETQRNKGNFPGRFSGRQFSNSRSEMNVSTLELGDSALYLCASSLLVGRGEQYFGPGTRLTVT.

CDR3 sequence: CASSLEGTQWATIYF. The CDR3 bases are TGTGCCAGCAGCTTAGAGGGGACACAGTGGGCCACCATATATTTT. This chain joins TRBV7-4 and TRBJ1-3; tentatively, D is TRBD1 (6 bases). Germline lookup yields CDR1 SGHVT and CDR2 SQSDAQ. V shed 1 base and J shed 9 bases, with 16 bases lying between them. CDR3 size: 15 residues.

Points on this clone: The sample has other DNA sequences that encode this CDR3 too. The rearrangement links TRBV9 to TRBJ2-7, with 7 nucleotides matching TRBD2. Germline CDR1 SGDLS, CDR2 YYNGEE. The V and J ends lost 0 bases and 2 bases, in that order; junction bases with no gene match: 2. The CDR3 loop spans 14 amino acids. The CDR3 loop reads CASSVAGGPYEQYF. The CDR3 region has the DNA TGTGCCAGCAGCGTAGCGGGAGGCCCCTACGAGCAGTACTTC. Filled out from reference TRBV9 and TRBJ2-7, the complete variable domain reads DSGVTQTPKHLITATGQRVTLRCSPRSGDLSVYWYQQSLDQGLQFLIQYYNGEERAKGNILERFSAQQFPDLHSELNLSSLELGDSALYFCASSVAGGPYEQYFGPGTRLTVT.

With regard to this clone: One junction end does not reproduce the germline sequence, and a read error may be involved. The chain is built from TRBV18 and TRBJ2-7; 7 bases line up with TRBD1. The CDR3 has 13 amino acids. Germline lookup yields CDR1 KGHSH and CDR2 LQKENI. The CDR3 here is CASSQTGTYGQYF. For the CDR3, the DNA is TGTGCCAGCTCACAGACAGGGACCTACGGGCAGTACTTC.

The J gene is TRBJ2-1, the V gene TRBV19; D might be TRBD1 (7 bases). Germline V lookup: CDR1 LNHDA, CDR2 SQIVND (reference sequence). Trimming stripped 7 bases from V and 4 bases from J, with 14 bases between. CDR3 length: 14 residues. As DNA, the CDR3 is TGTGCCAGTACCCCCAGGGGGAGGTACAATGAGCAGTTCTTC. Translation gives CASTPRGRYNEQFF.

This chain links TRBV10-3 with TRBJ2-7, with 9 bases lining up with TRBD1. The CDR3 covers 15 residues. Trimming took 2 bases from V and 3 from J; bases not matched to a gene: 5. Germline CDR1 ENHRY, CDR2 SYGVKD. In DNA, the CDR3 is TGTGCCATCAGTGAGGGGACAGGGAGAAACTACGAGCAGTACTTC. It translates to CAISEGTGRNYEQYF.

The count of this clone is one. The V and J genes are TRBV7-2 and TRBJ2-3; 7 positions agree with TRBD2. The CDR3 extends over 15 amino acids. The ends lost 4 bases at V and 2 bases at J; junction bases unmatched: 6. Germline V gives CDR1 SGHTA, CDR2 FQGNSA. The CDR3 sequence: CASSWSGLPTDTQYF. DNA of the CDR3: TGTGCCAGCAGCTGGTCGGGACTACCCACAGATACGCAGTATTTT.

The J gene is TRBJ1-2, the V gene TRBV19; D unresolved. This CDR3 has 13 residues. Germline V gives CDR1 LNHDA, CDR2 SQIVND (reference sequence). The V end lost 9 bases, the J end lost 4 bases, and 15 bases lay between the germline ends. The CDR3 reads CASKPRASYGYTF. The CDR3 nucleotides read TGTGCCAGCAAACCCCGGGCCAGCTATGGCTACACCTTC.

This chain uses TRBV11-2 with TRBJ2-1; 8 bases line up with TRBD1. CDR3 length: 17 amino acids. V was clipped by 1 base and J by 4 bases; unmatched bases: 9. Germline CDR1 reads SGHAT; CDR2 reads FQNNGV. The CDR3 loop is CASSLASGGGAYNEQFF. CDR3 nucleotides: TGTGCCAGCAGCTTAGCCTCAGGGGGCGGAGCATACAATGAGCAGTTCTTC.

The V call is TRBV28, the J call TRBJ1-2; D perhaps matches TRBD1 (6 bases). Trimming shortened V by 2 bases and J by 4 bases, and 11 bases separated the two germline ends. Per the germline V gene, CDR1 is MDHEN and CDR2 is SYDVKM. The CDR3 totals 14 residues. The CDR3 nucleotides read TGTGCCAGCAGTTTAGGGGGCGAGGTCTATGGCTACACCTTC. Its translation is CASSLGGEVYGYTF.

The rearrangement uses TRBV30 and TRBJ2-5, with TRBD1 identical over 7 bases. CDR3 length: 15 amino acids. With 5 bases clipped from V and 6 bases from J, the junction kept 15 bases outside the gene matches. CDR1 and CDR2 (germline): GTSNPN, SVGIG (reference sequence). The chain's CDR3 is CAWADVGAGGKTQYF. CDR3 DNA: TGTGCCTGGGCGGATGTAGGGGCAGGGGGAAAGACCCAGTACTTC.

J is TRBJ2-1 and V is TRBV2; D may be TRBD2 (5 bases). CDR1 and CDR2 from the germline V gene are SNHLY and FYNNEI. The CDR3 extends over 14 amino acids. V was pared by 10 bases and J by 0 bases, with 13 bases between. The CDR3 DNA sequence: TGTGCCACCTCAGCGGTGAGCTCCTACAATGAGCAGTTCTTC. Its translation is CATSAVSSYNEQFF.

The CDR3: CASSPTFWDTAEKLFF. CDR3 DNA sequence: TGTGCCAGCAGCCCCACCTTCTGGGACACGGCTGAAAAACTGTTTTTT. This chain joins TRBV7-2 and TRBJ1-4; weak D call: TRBD1 (6 bases). The CDR3 length is 16 residues. Germline V gene data show CDR1 as SGHTA and CDR2 as FQGNSA. Trimming removed 5 bases at V and 7 bases at J, with 20 bases between.

As concerns this clone: Additional DNA sequences in this sample encode the identical CDR3. CDR3 in DNA: TGTGCCAGCAGCGTAGGAGGTACAAGATCCTACGAGCAGTACTTC. It yields the protein CASSVGGTRSYEQYF. V gene TRBV9 combines with J gene TRBJ2-7; D call uncertain. V gave up 0 bases and J gave up 1 base, with 11 bases separating them. Germline V gene lookup returns CDR1 SGDLS and CDR2 YYNGEE. The CDR3 covers 15 residues. The whole variable domain, filled in from reference TRBV9 and TRBJ2-7, reads DSGVTQTPKHLITATGQRVTLRCSPRSGDLSVYWYQQSLDQGLQFLIQYYNGEERAKGNILERFSAQQFPDLHSELNLSSLELGDSALYFCASSVGGTRSYEQYFGPGTRLTVT.

The gene calls are TRBV9 and TRBJ2-5; maybe TRBD1 (6 bases). The CDR3 is 17 amino acids. V was cut by 0 bases and J by 5 bases, with 20 bases left in between. Per germline, CDR1 SGDLS and CDR2 YYNGEE. The chain's CDR3 is CASSVASGAQVWETQYF. The CDR3 nucleotides are TGTGCCAGCAGCGTAGCTTCAGGGGCGCAGGTGTGGGAGACCCAGTACTTC. Full variable domain (missing parts from reference TRBV9 and TRBJ2-5): DSGVTQTPKHLITATGQRVTLRCSPRSGDLSVYWYQQSLDQGLQFLIQYYNGEERAKGNILERFSAQQFPDLHSELNLSSLELGDSALYFCASSVASGAQVWETQYFGPGTRLLVL.

The chain carries TRBV7-2 and TRBJ1-2; TRBD1 aligns across 9 bases. CDR3 length: 14 amino acids. V shed 3 bases and J 12 bases; nucleotides not matched to a gene: 11. Germline lookup yields CDR1 SGHTA and CDR2 FQGNSA. The CDR3 here is CASSFPGTGRPNTF. The CDR3 nucleotides are TGTGCCAGCAGCTTCCCCGGGACAGGGCGCCCTAACACCTTC. Drawing the rest from reference TRBV7-2 and TRBJ1-2, the complete variable domain is GAGVSQSPSNKVTEKGKDVELRCDPISGHTALYWYRQSLGQGLEFLIYFQGNSAPDKSGLPSDRFSAERTGGSVSTLTIQRTQQEDSAVYLCASSFPGTGRPNTFGSGTRLTVV.

The rearrangement links TRBV7-8 to TRBJ2-3; 10 bases match TRBD1. The CDR3 consists of 18 residues. Germline CDR1 is SGHVS and CDR2 is FQNEAQ. V was pared by 3 bases and J by 1 base, with 10 bases of the junction left unmatched. Here the CDR3 reads CASSFRQGASWGTDTQYF. The CDR3 region has the DNA TGTGCCAGCAGCTTCCGACAGGGGGCAAGTTGGGGCACAGATACGCAGTATTTT.